Listed here are 15 T cell receptor beta chains from one sample, sequenced in a study of blood T cells in healthy people across ages. A second about 7 to 12 cycle PCR used barcoded and J-beta primers. TCRdb itself ran the 5' RACE reads through MiXCR, one entry per CDR3 protein. Of about 640,000 distinct CDR3 sequences listed, roughly 50% are singletons. Sequencing input: blood. Every receptor here comes from a man in his sixties in good health.

This clonotype was picked up a small number of times. This chain connects TRBV29-1 to TRBJ2-1, with D possibly being TRBD1 (6 bases). The CDR3 has 14 amino acids. The germline CDR1 and CDR2 sequences are SQVTM and ANQGSEA. V lost 7 bases to trimming and J lost 0 bases, with 13 bases between them. CDR3 in DNA: TGCAGCGGGAAAGGGGGATCCTCCTACAATGAGCAGTTCTTC. Translating gives CSGKGGSSYNEQFF.

The chain employs TRBV7-2 and TRBJ2-5; 9 positions agree with TRBD2. The V gene end was trimmed by 4 bases and the J gene end by 0 bases; junction bases not matched to a gene: 3. Germline V gives CDR1 SGHTA, CDR2 FQGNSA. The CDR3 spans 15 residues. The CDR3 DNA follows: TGTGCCAGCAGCTCCCTAGCGGGGTACCAAGAGACCCAGTACTTC. Translating gives CASSSLAGYQETQYF.

The chain links TRBV29-1 to TRBJ2-3, with TRBD1 identical over 10 bases. Per the germline V gene, CDR1 is SQVTM and CDR2 is ANQGSEA. CDR3 size: 14 residues. V was pared by 6 bases and J by 4 bases, with 7 bases of the junction left unmatched. The CDR3 protein is CSVLGTGAPDTQYF. The DNA for the CDR3 is TGCAGCGTCCTGGGGACAGGGGCCCCAGATACGCAGTATTTT.

The rearrangement links TRBV6-5 to TRBJ2-3; 7 nucleotides match TRBD2. The CDR3 is 15 amino acids. V dropped 5 bases and J dropped 6; count of bases not matched to a gene: 11. Germline CDR1 is MNHEY and CDR2 is SVGAGI. CDR3 in amino acids: CASSRTSGARDTQYF. The CDR3 DNA reads TGTGCCAGCAGTCGGACTAGTGGGGCACGGGATACGCAGTATTTT.

The chain is built from TRBV29-1 and TRBJ2-5; D remains ambiguous. The CDR3 runs to 11 residues. Germline CDR1 reads SQVTM; CDR2 reads ANQGSEA. V lost 6 bases and J 6 bases, leaving 11 bases between the germline ends. This CDR3 reads CSVEYLKTQYF. The CDR3 coding sequence is TGCAGCGTAGAATATTTGAAGACCCAGTACTTC.

This clonotype was seen at least ten times. The chain joins TRBV7-2 to TRBJ1-6; D call uncertain. This CDR3 region has 15 residues. Trimming took off 0 bases at V and 10 bases at J, with 13 bases between the two ends. Germline V lookup: CDR1 SGHTA, CDR2 FQGNSA. The CDR3 here is CASSLAQALQSPLHF. CDR3 nucleotides: TGTGCCAGCAGCTTAGCGCAGGCACTGCAATCACCCCTCCACTTT.

The chain couples TRBV5-1 to TRBJ2-1; weak D call: TRBD2 (5 bases). With the DNA end fitting TRBJ2-7 better, the J assignment may be wrong. CDR1 is SGHRS and CDR2 is YFSETQ in the germline V gene. The CDR3 spans 14 residues. The CDR3 region has the DNA TGCGCCAGCTCACGGGATACTTCCTACAATGAGCAGTACTTC. Its translation is CASSRDTSYNEQYF.

This clonotype appeared many times. The chain joins TRBV4-2 to TRBJ2-3, with D perhaps matching TRBD1 or TRBD2 (5 bases each). In germline, CDR1 is LGHNA, CDR2 YNFKEQ. V was trimmed by 3 bases and J by 4 bases, leaving 5 bases between them. The CDR3 has 12 amino acids. This CDR3 is CASSQGADTQYF. The CDR3 DNA reads as TGTGCCAGCAGCCAGGGGGCAGATACGCAGTATTTT.

V and J are TRBV20-1 and TRBJ1-6; 8 positions agree with TRBD1. J was trimmed by 2 bases and V by 3 bases; bases with no gene match: 12. The CDR3 covers 18 residues. From germline, CDR1 is DFQATT and CDR2 SNEGSKA (reference sequence). The CDR3 sequence: CSASGQGNSAAYNSPLHF. The DNA for the CDR3 is TGCAGTGCTAGTGGACAGGGTAACTCCGCCGCCTATAATTCACCCCTCCACTTT.

This clonotype was detected a few times. The chain uses TRBV29-1 and TRBJ2-7; 11 bases line up with TRBD1. V was pared by 5 bases and J by 7 bases, with 10 bases of the junction left unmatched. The CDR3 is made up of 14 amino acids. Per the germline V gene, CDR1 is SQVTM and CDR2 is ANQGSEA. CDR3 in amino acids: CSVTPGQGAREQYF. CDR3 DNA: TGCAGCGTTACCCCTGGACAGGGGGCGAGGGAGCAGTACTTC.

This clonotype was recorded once. A read error may account for a junction end that differs from germline. The V and J genes are TRBV15 and TRBJ2-7; 7 bases agree with TRBD1. The CDR3 length is 12 residues. The V gene's germline CDR1 is LNHNV and CDR2 YYDKDF (reference sequence). In DNA form, the CDR3 reads TGTGCCGCCAGCAGACAGGGTTACGAGCAGTACTTC. Translation: CAASRQGYEQYF.

This chain uses TRBV10-3 with TRBJ1-2, with 8 bases matching TRBD1. Trimming took 11 bases from V and 9 from J; bases not matched to a gene: 11. CDR3 size: 12 residues. The germline CDR1 and CDR2 sequences are ENHRY and SYGVKD. The CDR3, as DNA: TGTGCCGTTTACCAGGGGGCGCAGAGCTACACCTTC. This translates into CAVYQGAQSYTF.

V and J are TRBV3-1 and TRBJ2-2, with D unresolved. Trimming removed 4 bases at V and 3 bases at J, with 9 bases between. The length of the CDR3 is 14 residues. Germline values: CDR1 LGHDT, CDR2 YNNKEL (reference sequence). This chain's CDR3 is CASSPYPYTGELFF. CDR3 nucleotides: TGTGCCAGCAGCCCATACCCTTACACCGGGGAGCTGTTTTTT.

The gene calls are TRBV4-2 and TRBJ2-7; 7 bases map to TRBD2. Germline-derived CDR1 and CDR2 are LGHNA and YNFKEQ. V shed 3 bases and J 4 bases; nucleotides not matched to a gene: 12. The CDR3 contains 16 residues. CDR3 DNA sequence: TGTGCCAGCAGCCAGGTAGCGGAGCGGGGAATTTACGAGCAGTACTTC. It codes for CASSQVAERGIYEQYF.

This clonotype appeared a few times. CDR3 coding DNA: TGCAGCGTTGAAGGGGGCGCGCGTCCTGAAGCTTTCTTT. Protein sequence: CSVEGGARPEAFF. The chain carries TRBV29-1 and TRBJ1-1; maybe TRBD1 (5 bases). The germline gives CDR1 SQVTM, CDR2 ANQGSEA. The CDR3 has 13 amino acids. Trimming removed 1 base from V and 6 bases from J, with 12 bases in between.